This entry lists 29 T cell receptor beta chains sequenced from one sample in a study of blood T cell repertoires in COVID-19. Measured with immunoSEQ multiplex PCR; TCRdb has only the in-frame clones, and not every one. The data contain hundreds of thousands of clones, about nine tenths of them seen just once; the ten biggest clones take up roughly 7%. Sequencing was carried out using peripheral blood. The receptors derive from a man aged 55 to 70 who had recovered from COVID-19.

The chain is built from TRBV15 and TRBJ1-5, with TRBD1 matching 7 bases. V dropped 2 bases and J dropped 0; count of bases not matched to a gene: 10. In germline, CDR1 is LNHNV, CDR2 YYDKDF (reference sequence). The CDR3 covers 18 residues. This CDR3 is CATSRRQGDDYSNQPQHF. CDR3 DNA sequence: TGTGCCACCAGCAGAAGACAGGGTGATGATTATAGCAATCAGCCCCAGCATTTT.

The chain couples TRBV15 to TRBJ2-1; D might be TRBD1 (5 bases). This CDR3 is built from 17 residues. Germline V gene lookup returns CDR1 LNHNV and CDR2 YYDKDF (reference sequence). Trimming stripped 2 bases from V and 1 base from J, with 15 bases between. The CDR3 DNA follows: TGTGCCACCAGCAGATTAAGGCAGGGCCGTTCCTACAATGAGCAGTTCTTC. This gives the protein CATSRLRQGRSYNEQFF. The full variable domain, its missing parts supplied by reference TRBV15 and TRBJ2-1, is DAMVIQNPRYQVTQFGKPVTLSCSQTLNHNVMYWYQQKSSQAPKLLFHYYDKDFNNEADTPDNFQSRRPNTSFCFLDIRSPGLGDTAMYLCATSRLRQGRSYNEQFFGPGTRLTVL.

V gene TRBV18 combines with J gene TRBJ2-3; 9 nucleotides line up with TRBD2. Germline loops: CDR1 KGHSH, CDR2 LQKENI. The trim removed 3 bases at V and 6 bases at J, leaving 4 bases unmatched. CDR3 length: 14 amino acids. Here the CDR3 reads CASSPRTSVDTQYF. CDR3 coding DNA: TGTGCCAGCTCACCCCGGACTAGCGTGGATACGCAGTATTTT.

This clone was seen a single time. CDR3 loop: CASGLEPNRVLPGNTIYF. The CDR3 bases are TGTGCTAGTGGTTTGGAGCCCAACAGGGTCTTACCTGGAAACACCATATATTTT. The chain couples TRBV12-5 to TRBJ1-3; D perhaps matches TRBD1 (6 bases). The germline V and J ends were trimmed by 1 base and 2 bases, with 18 bases remaining between them. The CDR3 extends over 18 amino acids. Germline-derived CDR1 and CDR2 are LGHNT and FRNRAP.

This clone was detected a few times. V is TRBV27 and J is TRBJ2-7; 9 bases map to TRBD1. Trimming took 6 bases from V and 0 from J; bases not matched to a gene: 12. The length of the CDR3 is 17 residues. Germline loops: CDR1 MNHEY, CDR2 SMNVEV (reference sequence). This chain's CDR3 is CASRRTGAFGGSYEQYF. CDR3 bases: TGTGCCAGCAGGCGGACAGGGGCCTTTGGGGGCTCCTACGAGCAGTACTTC.

The chain employs TRBV6-6 and TRBJ2-5, with a tentative D call TRBD1 (5 bases). Trimming left V 6 bases short and J 0 bases short, with 11 bases between. CDR1 MNHNY and CDR2 SVGAGI come from the germline V gene (reference sequence). This CDR3 comprises 14 residues. This CDR3 reads CASRAGLYQETQYF. Here the CDR3 DNA reads TGTGCCAGCAGGGCAGGGTTGTACCAAGAGACCCAGTACTTC.

V and J are TRBV5-1 and TRBJ2-3; D is possibly TRBD2 (6 bases). Germline CDR1 and CDR2: SGHRS and YFSETQ. The germline V and J ends were trimmed by 5 bases and 2 bases, with 9 bases remaining between them. CDR3 size: 13 residues. The CDR3 loop reads CASREGATDTQYF. CDR3 coding DNA: TGCGCCAGCAGGGAGGGTGCCACAGATACGCAGTATTTT.

This chain joins TRBV30 and TRBJ2-1; TRBD2 matches 12 bases. This CDR3 contains 13 residues. Trimming cost V 5 bases and J 7 bases; bases outside gene matches: 3. Germline assignment: CDR1 GTSNPN and CDR2 SVGIG (reference sequence). CDR3 in DNA: TGTGCCTGGGGACTAGCGGGGAGTAATGAGCAGTTCTTC. Translating it yields CAWGLAGSNEQFF.

V gene TRBV10-3 combines with J gene TRBJ2-2; a weak D match, TRBD1 (5 bases). Germline assignment: CDR1 ENHRY and CDR2 SYGVKD. Trimming shortened V by 4 bases and J by 5 bases, and 5 bases separated the two germline ends. There are 12 residues in the CDR3. Here the CDR3 reads CAISGTTGELFF. The CDR3 DNA sequence: TGTGCCATCAGTGGGACAACCGGGGAGCTGTTTTTT.

This rearrangement joins TRBV11-2 to TRBJ1-1; TRBD1 matches 10 bases. The V gene end was trimmed by 5 bases and the J gene end by 3 bases; junction bases not matched to a gene: 9. The CDR3 runs to 16 residues. Germline V CDR1 and CDR2: SGHAT, FQNNGV. Written as DNA, the CDR3 is TGTGCCAGCAGCGCAGGACAGGGGGACCGGTACACTGAAGCTTTCTTT. Translated: CASSAGQGDRYTEAFF.

This clone was detected only once. This chain uses TRBV19 with TRBJ1-2; D possibly corresponds to TRBD1 (5 bases). This CDR3 region has 14 residues. Trimming shortened V by 5 bases and J by 0 bases, and 10 bases separated the two germline ends. CDR1 is LNHDA, CDR2 SQIVND, per germline (reference sequence). CDR3 region: CASSPTEPNYGYTF. In nucleotides, the CDR3 is TGTGCCAGTAGTCCGACAGAACCTAACTATGGCTACACCTTC.

The chain uses TRBV6-4 and TRBJ1-2; possible D gene TRBD1, 5 bases. The germline V and J ends were trimmed by 6 bases and 4 bases, with 15 bases remaining between them. Germline loops: CDR1 MRHNA, CDR2 SNTAGT. CDR3 length equals 14 residues. CDR3 amino acids: CASRPYRHVYGYTF. In nucleotides, the CDR3 is TGTGCCAGCAGGCCTTACAGGCATGTCTATGGCTACACCTTC.

The gene calls are TRBV5-1 and TRBJ1-4, with D tentatively TRBD1 (6 bases). CDR3 size: 16 residues. Germline V lookup: CDR1 SGHRS, CDR2 YFSETQ. V was pared by 4 bases and J by 0 bases, with 13 bases between. The CDR3 sequence is CASSVGTLATNEKLFF. The CDR3 DNA follows: TGCGCCAGCAGCGTCGGGACACTTGCAACTAATGAAAAACTGTTTTTT.

The chain recombines TRBV7-8 with TRBJ1-1; 8 positions match TRBD1. The germline gives CDR1 SGHVS, CDR2 FQNEAQ. This CDR3 has 14 amino acids. The V gene end was trimmed by 5 bases and the J gene end by 1 base; junction bases not matched to a gene: 3. The CDR3 DNA follows: TGTGCCAGCAGCCAGGGGGCCGGGAACACTGAAGCTTTCTTT. Amino acids: CASSQGAGNTEAFF.

V is TRBV7-9 and J is TRBJ2-7, with a possible D match to TRBD2 (5 bases). Germline V gene sequence: CDR1 SEHNR, CDR2 FQNEAQ (reference sequence). The CDR3 is 14 residues long. With 3 bases removed from V and 2 bases from J, the gap between germline ends came to 11 bases. CDR3 DNA sequence: TGTGCCAGCAGCTTTGGTCTAGCCCCCTACGAGCAGTACTTC. Amino acid sequence: CASSFGLAPYEQYF.

The rearrangement uses TRBV11-2 and TRBJ2-7; 7 bases are a match to TRBD1. Unmatched junction bases numbered 10, after V lost 5 bases and J lost 3 bases. Germline V gene sequence: CDR1 SGHAT, CDR2 FQNNGV. This CDR3 is built from 15 residues. The CDR3 loop is CASSADWTGSYEQYF. The CDR3 DNA sequence: TGTGCCAGCAGCGCGGACTGGACAGGAAGCTACGAGCAGTACTTC.

This clone was counted ten times or more. The chain is built from TRBV4-2 and TRBJ2-2, with D uncertain. Germline loops: CDR1 LGHNA, CDR2 YNFKEQ. This CDR3 region has 13 residues. V was shortened by 1 base and J by 6 bases, with 6 bases between the two germline ends. CDR3 in amino acids: CASSQVIAGELFF. The CDR3 region has the DNA TGTGCCAGCAGCCAAGTAATAGCCGGGGAGCTGTTTTTT.

A word on this clone: The germline gene is not matched at one end of the junction; a read error may be the cause. The V and J genes are TRBV7-6 and TRBJ2-7; D might be TRBD1 or TRBD2, each matching 5 bases. The CDR3 has 16 amino acids. Per germline, CDR1 SGHVS and CDR2 FNYEAQ. This CDR3 reads CASSLAPPTASYEQYF. The CDR3 DNA reads TGTGCCAGCAGCCTAGCACCTCCGACAGCCTCCTACGAGCAGTACTTC.

This chain connects TRBV6-4 to TRBJ2-3; TRBD2 matches at 9 bases. The CDR3 runs 15 residues. Germline V gene lookup returns CDR1 MRHNA and CDR2 SNTAGT. The trim removed 2 bases at V and 0 bases at J, leaving 0 bases unmatched. For the CDR3, the DNA is TGTGCCAGCAGTGACGCGGGGGGGAGCACAGATACGCAGTATTTT. This codes for CASSDAGGSTDTQYF.

The chain is built from TRBV5-4 and TRBJ2-7; 8 positions match TRBD1. Trimming took 2 bases from V and 5 from J; bases not matched to a gene: 3. The germline V gene encodes CDR1 SGHNT and CDR2 YYREEE (reference sequence). This CDR3 is built from 13 residues. CDR3 protein: CASSFQGAHEQYV. In DNA, the CDR3 is TGTGCCAGCAGCTTCCAGGGGGCCCACGAGCAGTACGTC.

The V gene is TRBV2, the J gene TRBJ1-3; D might be TRBD1 (5 bases). With 5 bases removed from V and 4 bases from J, the gap between germline ends came to 15 bases. CDR1 is SNHLY, CDR2 FYNNEI, per germline. There are 15 residues in the CDR3. This CDR3 reads CASSPKTDMGNTIYF. The CDR3 DNA follows: TGTGCCAGCAGTCCCAAGACAGATATGGGAAACACCATATATTTT.

The V call is TRBV2, the J call TRBJ2-1, with TRBD2 identical over 14 bases. From germline, CDR1 is SNHLY and CDR2 FYNNEI. The CDR3 sequence is 16 residues long. J gave up 6 bases and V 6 bases, and 7 bases lay outside the gene matches. For the CDR3, the DNA is TGTGCCAGCAGCGCCTCGGGACTAGCGGGGGCCAATGAGCAGTTCTTC. It specifies CASSASGLAGANEQFF.

This clone showed up just a few times. The sample has other DNA sequences that encode this CDR3 too. This chain uses TRBV11-3 with TRBJ2-1; 7 bases line up with TRBD2. The J segment lost 2 bases and the V segment lost 1 base, leaving 2 bases of the junction unmatched. Germline V gene lookup returns CDR1 SGHNT and CDR2 YENEEA. The CDR3 has 15 residues. The CDR3 region is CASSLGGGTYNEQFF. In nucleotides, the CDR3 is TGTGCCAGCAGCTTAGGCGGGGGTACCTACAATGAGCAGTTCTTC.

V is TRBV9 and J is TRBJ2-3, with D possibly TRBD1 on 5 matching bases. This CDR3 comprises 15 residues. Germline V gene data show CDR1 as SGDLS and CDR2 as YYNGEE. Trimming removed 3 bases from V and 5 bases from J, with 16 bases in between. CDR3 bases: TGTGCCAGCAGCGCTGACAGACCTACGGGAGATACGCAGTATTTT. Translation: CASSADRPTGDTQYF.

This chain joins TRBV5-6 and TRBJ1-6; 11 nucleotides agree with TRBD1. This CDR3 is 16 amino acids long. The V gene's germline CDR1 is SGHDT and CDR2 YYEEEE. J was trimmed by 10 bases and V by 4 bases; bases with no gene match: 10. CDR3 DNA: TGTGCCAGCAGCAAAAGATGGACAGGGGGCGAGTCACCCCTCCACTTT. Amino acid sequence: CASSKRWTGGESPLHF. The whole variable domain, filled in from reference TRBV5-6 and TRBJ1-6, reads DAGVTQSPTHLIKTRGQQVTLRCSPKSGHDTVSWYQQALGQGPQFIFQYYEEEERQRGNFPDRFSGHQFPNYSSELNVNALLLGDSALYLCASSKRWTGGESPLHFGNGTRLTVT.

The chain has TRBV6-5 and TRBJ1-1, with 7 bases that match TRBD1. CDR1 MNHEY and CDR2 SVGAGI come from the germline V gene. The CDR3 extends over 13 amino acids. V lost 6 bases and J lost 8; bases outside the gene matches: 9. For the CDR3, the DNA is TGTGCCAGCAGCTACAGGGGTCTTAGGGAAGCTTTCTTT. It yields the protein CASSYRGLREAFF.

V gene TRBV5-1 combines with J gene TRBJ2-7; TRBD2 matches at 11 bases. There are 15 residues in the CDR3. V gave up 4 bases and J gave up 3 bases; unmatched junction bases: 6. Germline CDR1 reads SGHRS; CDR2 reads YFSETQ. As DNA, the CDR3 is TGCGCCAGCAGCCCCGGGACTAGCGGCGACTACGAGCAGTACGTC. Its protein is CASSPGTSGDYEQYV.

The chain employs TRBV4-2 and TRBJ1-2; maybe TRBD1 (5 bases). Trimming cost V 1 base and J 8 bases, with 20 bases left between them. Germline V gives CDR1 LGHNA, CDR2 YNFKEQ. This CDR3 is 16 amino acids long. CDR3 coding DNA: TGTGCCAGCAGCCAAGGGGGCGGGGAACCGGTCGGGGGCTACACCTTC. It yields the protein CASSQGGGEPVGGYTF.

The chain uses TRBV6-5 and TRBJ1-1, with 10 bases that match TRBD1. Germline-derived CDR1 and CDR2 are MNHEY and SVGAGI. This CDR3 has 13 residues. Germline trimming cut 7 bases from V and 5 bases from J; bases unmatched to any gene: 4. CDR3 in DNA: TGTGCCAGCATGGGACAGGGGAGGACTGAAGCTTTCTTT. Translation: CASMGQGRTEAFF.